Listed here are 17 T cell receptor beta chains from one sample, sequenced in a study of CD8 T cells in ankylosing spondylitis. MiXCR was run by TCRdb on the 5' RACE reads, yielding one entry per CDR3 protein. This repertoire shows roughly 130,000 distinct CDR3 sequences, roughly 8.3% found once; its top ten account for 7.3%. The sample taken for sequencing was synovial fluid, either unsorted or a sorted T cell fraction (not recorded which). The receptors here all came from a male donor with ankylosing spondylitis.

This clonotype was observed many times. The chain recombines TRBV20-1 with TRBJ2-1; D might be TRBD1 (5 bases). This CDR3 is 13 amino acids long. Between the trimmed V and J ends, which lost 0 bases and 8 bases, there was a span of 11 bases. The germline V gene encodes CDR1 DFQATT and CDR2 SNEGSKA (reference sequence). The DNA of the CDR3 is TGCAGTGCTAGAGACAGGGCTTGGGATGAGCAGTTCTTC. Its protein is CSARDRAWDEQFF.

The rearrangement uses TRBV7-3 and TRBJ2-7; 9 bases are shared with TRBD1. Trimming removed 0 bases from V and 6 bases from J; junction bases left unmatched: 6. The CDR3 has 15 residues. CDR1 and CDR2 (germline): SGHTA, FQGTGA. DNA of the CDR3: TGTGCCAGCAGCTTAACCCCCGGGACAGGGATCGAGCAGTACTTC. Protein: CASSLTPGTGIEQYF.

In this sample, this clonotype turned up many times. CDR3 amino acids: CSARSTIITWNTEAFF. CDR3 nucleotides: TGCAGTGCTAGATCGACAATCATCACGTGGAACACTGAAGCTTTCTTT. V and J are TRBV20-1 and TRBJ1-1; D uncertain. The V end was cut by 2 bases, the J end by 1 base, with 17 bases between. The length of the CDR3 is 16 residues. Germline V gene sequence: CDR1 DFQATT, CDR2 SNEGSKA (reference sequence).

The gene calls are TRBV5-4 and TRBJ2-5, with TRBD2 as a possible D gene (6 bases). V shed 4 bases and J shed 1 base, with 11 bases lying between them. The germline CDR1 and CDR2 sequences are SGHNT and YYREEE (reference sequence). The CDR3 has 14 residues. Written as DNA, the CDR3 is TGTGCCAGCAGCAGCGGGCAGACCCAAGAGACCCAGTACTTC. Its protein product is CASSSGQTQETQYF. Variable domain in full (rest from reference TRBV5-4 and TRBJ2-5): ETGVTQSPTHLIKTRGQQVTLRCSSQSGHNTVSWYQQALGQGPQFIFQYYREEENGRGNFPPRFSGLQFPNYSSELNVNALELDDSALYLCASSSGQTQETQYFGPGTRLLVL.

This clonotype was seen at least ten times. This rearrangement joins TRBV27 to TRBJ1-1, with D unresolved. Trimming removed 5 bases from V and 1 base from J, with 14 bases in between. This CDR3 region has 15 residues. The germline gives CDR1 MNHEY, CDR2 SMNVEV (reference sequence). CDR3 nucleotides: TGTGCCAGCAGTCCCTCCTGGATCGCGAACACTGAAGCTTTCTTT. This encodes CASSPSWIANTEAFF.

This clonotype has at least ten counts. CDR3 DNA: TGTGCCAGCAGCATAGGACAGCTAGAGCCCCAGCATTTT. Its protein is CASSIGQLEPQHF. This rearrangement joins TRBV7-6 to TRBJ1-5; a weak D match, TRBD1 (6 bases). Germline loops: CDR1 SGHVS, CDR2 FNYEAQ. The CDR3 extends over 13 amino acids. V lost 5 bases to trimming and J lost 8 bases, with 13 bases between them.

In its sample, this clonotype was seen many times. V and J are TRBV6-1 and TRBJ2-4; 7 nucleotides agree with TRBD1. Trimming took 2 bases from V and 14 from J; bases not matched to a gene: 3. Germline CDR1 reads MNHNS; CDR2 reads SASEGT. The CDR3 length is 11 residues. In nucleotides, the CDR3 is TGTGCCAGCAGTGAATATGGGACAGAGTACTTC. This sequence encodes CASSEYGTEYF.

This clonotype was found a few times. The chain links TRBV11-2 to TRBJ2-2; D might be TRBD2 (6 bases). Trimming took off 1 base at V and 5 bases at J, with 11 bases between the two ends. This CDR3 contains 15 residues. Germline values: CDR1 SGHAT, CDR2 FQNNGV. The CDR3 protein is CASSLGRGRTGELFF. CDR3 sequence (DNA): TGTGCCAGCAGCTTAGGGCGGGGACGTACCGGGGAGCTGTTTTTT.

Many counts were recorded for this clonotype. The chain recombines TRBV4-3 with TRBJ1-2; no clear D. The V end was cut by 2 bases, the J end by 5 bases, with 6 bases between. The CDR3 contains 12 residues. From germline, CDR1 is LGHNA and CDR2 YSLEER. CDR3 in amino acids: CASSQHNYGYTF. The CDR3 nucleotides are TGCGCCAGCAGCCAACACAATTATGGCTACACCTTC.

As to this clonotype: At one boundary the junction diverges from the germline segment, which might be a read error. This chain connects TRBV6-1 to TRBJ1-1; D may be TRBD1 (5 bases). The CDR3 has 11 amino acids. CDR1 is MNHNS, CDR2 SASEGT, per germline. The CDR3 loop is CASSEAGAEVF. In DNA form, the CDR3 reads TGTGCCAGCAGTGAAGCCGGGGCCGAGGTCTTT.

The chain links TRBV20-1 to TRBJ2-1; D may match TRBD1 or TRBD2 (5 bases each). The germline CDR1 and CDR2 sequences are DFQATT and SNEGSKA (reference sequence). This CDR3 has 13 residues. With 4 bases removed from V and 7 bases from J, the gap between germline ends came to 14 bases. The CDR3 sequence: CSAKRSGTNEQFF. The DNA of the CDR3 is TGCAGTGCTAAGAGGTCGGGGACGAATGAGCAGTTCTTC.

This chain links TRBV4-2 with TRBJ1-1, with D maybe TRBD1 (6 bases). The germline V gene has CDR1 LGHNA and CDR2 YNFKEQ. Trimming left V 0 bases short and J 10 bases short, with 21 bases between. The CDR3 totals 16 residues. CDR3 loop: CASSQERTLQGEGAFF. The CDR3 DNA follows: TGTGCCAGCAGCCAAGAAAGGACCTTACAGGGAGAGGGAGCTTTCTTT.

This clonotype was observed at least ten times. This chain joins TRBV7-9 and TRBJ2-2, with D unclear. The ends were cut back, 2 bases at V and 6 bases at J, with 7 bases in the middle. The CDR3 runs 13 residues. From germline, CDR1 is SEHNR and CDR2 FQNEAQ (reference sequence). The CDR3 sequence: CASSLKIPGELFF. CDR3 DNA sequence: TGTGCCAGCAGCTTAAAGATTCCCGGGGAGCTGTTTTTT.

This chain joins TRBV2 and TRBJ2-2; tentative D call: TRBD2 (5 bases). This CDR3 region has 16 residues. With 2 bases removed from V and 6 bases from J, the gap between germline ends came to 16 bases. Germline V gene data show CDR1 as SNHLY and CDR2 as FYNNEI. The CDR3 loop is CASSERGRGYAGELFF. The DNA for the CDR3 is TGTGCCAGCAGTGAAAGAGGACGGGGTTACGCCGGGGAGCTGTTTTTT. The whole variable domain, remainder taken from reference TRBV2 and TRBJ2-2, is EPEVTQTPSHQVTQMGQEVILRCVPISNHLYFYWYRQILGQKVEFLVSFYNNEISEKSEIFDDQFSVERPDGSNFTLKIRSTKLEDSAMYFCASSERGRGYAGELFFGEGSRLTVL.

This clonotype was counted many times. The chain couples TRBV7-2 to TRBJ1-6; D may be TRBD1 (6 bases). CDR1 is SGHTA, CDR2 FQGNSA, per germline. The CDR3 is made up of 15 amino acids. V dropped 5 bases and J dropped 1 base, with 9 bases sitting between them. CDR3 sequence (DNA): TGTGCCAGCAGCCTCAGGGGATCCTATAATTCACCCCTCCACTTT. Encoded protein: CASSLRGSYNSPLHF.

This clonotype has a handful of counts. CDR3: CASSLITRQETQYF. In nucleotides, the CDR3 is TGCGCCAGCAGCTTAATAACCAGGCAAGAGACCCAGTACTTC. The J gene is TRBJ2-5, the V gene TRBV5-1; unclear D gene. Germline-derived CDR1 and CDR2 are SGHRS and YFSETQ. The CDR3 is 14 residues long. The V end lost 2 bases, the J end lost 2 bases, and 10 bases lay between the germline ends.

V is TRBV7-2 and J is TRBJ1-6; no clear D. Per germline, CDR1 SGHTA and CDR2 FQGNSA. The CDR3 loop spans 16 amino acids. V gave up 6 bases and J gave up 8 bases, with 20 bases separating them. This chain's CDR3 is CASRIGRESEYSPLHF. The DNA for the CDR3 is TGTGCCAGCAGGATTGGGAGGGAATCTGAGTATTCACCCCTCCACTTT.